This T cell receptor (beta chain) was sequenced for a study of CXCR3-negative and CXCR3-positive naive CD8 T cells. Study-wide results and caveats: The TRB CDR3s that CXCR3-positive naive cells carried were more hydrophobic than those of CXCR3-negative naive cells.

For this clonotype: The antigen remains undetermined.

Germline V gene data show CDR1 as SGDLS and CDR2 as YYNGEE. The CDR3 is 14 amino acids. 5' RACE with UMI labels generated the TRB cDNA libraries. TCRdb reanalyzed the 5' RACE reads, giving one entry per CDR3 protein sequence and no DNA. This table holds about 130,000 distinct CDR3 sequences. The sequence was obtained from a human donor in good health. Some clones in this sample may be carry-over from other donors' samples. Sequenced material: naive CXCR3+ CD8+ T cells from blood. The subset here: CD45RO-CCR7+CD27+CD95- naive CD8+ T cells expressing CXCR3 (TNR3+). V is TRBV9 and J is TRBJ1-2. CDR3 region: CASSVSRANYGYTF.